This TCR beta chain originates from a study of T cells in Graves' hyperthyroidism and ophthalmopathy. TCR beta CDR3 sequences were amplified from RNA transcripts. Researchers ran a first-round RT-PCR on the TCR CDR3 using the HTBI primer set. TCRdb ran MiXCR on the multiplex PCR reads and lists one entry per CDR3 protein. The profile covers fewer than 500,000 distinct CDR3 sequences, with about 13% appearing a single time and less than 25% taken by the ten largest. CDR1 and CDR2 from the germline V gene are DFQATT and SNEGSKA (reference sequence). The V and J ends lost 3 bases and 1 base respectively, with 6 bases between them. This CDR3 spans 12 amino acids. The study's findings and limits: Blood shared most expanded thyroid clonotypes above 0.001.

This clonotype was seen only a few times. The antigen is not known. Patients having uncontrolled infection, another autoimmune disease, pregnancy or lactation were not included. Diagnoses rested on clinical symptoms, serum thyroxine and TRAb, thyroid ultrasound and orbital computed tomography. The blood sample predates any ophthalmopathy symptoms, coming from first hyperthyroidism diagnosis. Input material: blood. This sequence joins TRBV20-1 and TRBJ1-1, with D unclear. This clonotype was obtained from a man under 40 with Graves' hyperthyroidism that later progressed to Graves' ophthalmopathy. The CDR3 DNA sequence: TGCAGTGCTAGTCGGAGGAACACTGAAGCTTTCTTT. This encodes CSASRRNTEAFF.